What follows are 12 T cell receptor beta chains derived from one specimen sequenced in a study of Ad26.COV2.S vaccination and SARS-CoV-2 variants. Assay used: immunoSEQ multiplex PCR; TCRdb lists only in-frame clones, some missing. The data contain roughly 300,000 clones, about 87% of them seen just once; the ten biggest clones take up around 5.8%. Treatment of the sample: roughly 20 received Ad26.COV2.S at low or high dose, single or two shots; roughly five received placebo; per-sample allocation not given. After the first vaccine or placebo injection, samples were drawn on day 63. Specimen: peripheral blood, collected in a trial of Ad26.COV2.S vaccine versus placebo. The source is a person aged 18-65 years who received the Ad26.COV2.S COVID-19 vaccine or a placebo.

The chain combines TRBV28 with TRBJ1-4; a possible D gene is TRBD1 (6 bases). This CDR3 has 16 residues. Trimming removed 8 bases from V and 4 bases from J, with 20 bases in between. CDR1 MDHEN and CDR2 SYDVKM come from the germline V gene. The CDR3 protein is CASSETPQGINEKLFF. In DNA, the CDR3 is TGTGCCAGCTCCGAAACGCCACAGGGAATTAATGAAAAACTGTTTTTT.

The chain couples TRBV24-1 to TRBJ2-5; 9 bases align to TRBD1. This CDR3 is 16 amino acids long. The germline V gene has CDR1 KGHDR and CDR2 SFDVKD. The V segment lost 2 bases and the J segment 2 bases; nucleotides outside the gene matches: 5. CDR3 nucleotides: TGTGCCACCAGTGATTCCGGGACAGGGCCGCAAGAGACCCAGTACTTC. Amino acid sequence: CATSDSGTGPQETQYF.

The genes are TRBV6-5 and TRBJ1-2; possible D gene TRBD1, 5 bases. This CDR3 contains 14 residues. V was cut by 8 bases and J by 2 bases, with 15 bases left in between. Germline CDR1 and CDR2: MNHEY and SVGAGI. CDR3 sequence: CASRQSGGNYGYTF. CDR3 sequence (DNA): TGTGCCAGCCGCCAATCGGGGGGAAACTATGGCTACACCTTC.

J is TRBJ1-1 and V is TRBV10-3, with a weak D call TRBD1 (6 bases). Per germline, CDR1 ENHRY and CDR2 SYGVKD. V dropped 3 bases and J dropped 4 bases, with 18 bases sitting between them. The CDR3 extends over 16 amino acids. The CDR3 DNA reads TGTGCCATCAGTGACATAACACAGGGTAAGGGCACTGAAGCTTTCTTT. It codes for CAISDITQGKGTEAFF.

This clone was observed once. CDR3 in DNA: TGTGCCAGCGCGTTGGGGGGGTCCTACGAGCAGTACTTC. Translating gives CASALGGSYEQYF. The rearrangement joins TRBV12-3 or TRBV12-4 to TRBJ2-7, with 7 nucleotides matching TRBD2. The CDR3 runs 13 residues. V shed 8 bases, J shed 1 base, and the junction held 5 bases outside the gene matches.

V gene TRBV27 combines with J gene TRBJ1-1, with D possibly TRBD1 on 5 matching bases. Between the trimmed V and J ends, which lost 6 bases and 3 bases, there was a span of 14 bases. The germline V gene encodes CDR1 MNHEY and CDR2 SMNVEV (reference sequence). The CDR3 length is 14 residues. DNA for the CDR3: TGTGCCAGCAGCCCCGCGAGGGGCTACACTGAAGCTTTCTTT. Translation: CASSPARGYTEAFF.

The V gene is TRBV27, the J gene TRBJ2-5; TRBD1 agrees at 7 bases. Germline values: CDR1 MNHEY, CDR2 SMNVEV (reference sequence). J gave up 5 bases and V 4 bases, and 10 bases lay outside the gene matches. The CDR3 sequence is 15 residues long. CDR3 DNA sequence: TGTGCCAGCAGTTCGTACAGGGGTCTTAAGGAGACCCAGTACTTC. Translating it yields CASSSYRGLKETQYF.

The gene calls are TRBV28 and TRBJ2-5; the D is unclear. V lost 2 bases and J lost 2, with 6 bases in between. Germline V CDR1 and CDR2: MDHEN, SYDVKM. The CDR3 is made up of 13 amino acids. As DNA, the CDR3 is TGTGCCAGCAGTTTACCGGGTCAAGAGACCCAGTACTTC. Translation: CASSLPGQETQYF.

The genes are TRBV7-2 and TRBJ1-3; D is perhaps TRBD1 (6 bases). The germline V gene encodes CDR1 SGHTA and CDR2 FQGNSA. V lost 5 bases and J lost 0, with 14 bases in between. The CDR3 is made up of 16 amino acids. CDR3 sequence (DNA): TGTGCCAGCAGCGTCCGGGACACTCGCTCTGGAAACACCATATATTTT. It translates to CASSVRDTRSGNTIYF.

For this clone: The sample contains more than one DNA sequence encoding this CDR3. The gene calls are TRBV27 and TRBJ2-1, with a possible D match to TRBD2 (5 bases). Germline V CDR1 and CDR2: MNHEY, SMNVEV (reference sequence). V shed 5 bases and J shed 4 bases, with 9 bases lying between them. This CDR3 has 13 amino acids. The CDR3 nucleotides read TGTGCCAGCAGTCTAGCAGCGTACAATGAGCAGTTCTTC. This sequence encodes CASSLAAYNEQFF.

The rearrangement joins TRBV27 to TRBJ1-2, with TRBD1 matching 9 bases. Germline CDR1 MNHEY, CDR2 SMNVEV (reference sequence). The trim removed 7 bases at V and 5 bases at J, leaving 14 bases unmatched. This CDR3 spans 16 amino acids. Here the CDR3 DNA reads TGTGCCAGCACCTCTTCGGCGGACAGGGGAAAATATGGCTACACCTTC. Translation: CASTSSADRGKYGYTF.

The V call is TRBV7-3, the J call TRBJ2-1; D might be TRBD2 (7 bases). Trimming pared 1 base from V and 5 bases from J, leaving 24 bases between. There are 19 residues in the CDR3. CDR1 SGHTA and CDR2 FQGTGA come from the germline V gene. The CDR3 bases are TGTGCCAGCAGCTTAAGATCCAGGGGCAGAGGCGGGAGAGACAATGAGCAGTTCTTC. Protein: CASSLRSRGRGGRDNEQFF.